This entry lists 32 T cell receptor beta chains sequenced from one sample in a study of beta chain features in type 1 diabetes. The sequenced template was cDNA made from the entire isolated RNA. Here immunoSEQ multiplex PCR was the method, and the copy in TCRdb shows in-frame clones only, minus some. The sample records roughly 450,000 clones, about an eighth being singletons. The sequencing input was naive CD4+ T cells from blood. The receptors shown here come from a woman between 18 and 30 years old in good health.

This clone was picked up a small number of times. This chain uses TRBV4-3 with TRBJ1-4; no reliable D call. This CDR3 is built from 15 residues. The V gene lost 1 base and the J gene lost 4 bases, with 10 bases spanning the gap. Looked up from germline, CDR1 is LGHNA and CDR2 is YSLEER. CDR3 loop: CASSQVAGDNEKLFF. The CDR3 DNA sequence: TGCGCCAGCAGCCAAGTCGCAGGCGATAATGAAAAACTGTTTTTT.

J is TRBJ2-5 and V is TRBV29-1, with D possibly TRBD1 on 6 matching bases. Germline V gene data show CDR1 as SQVTM and CDR2 as ANQGSEA. V dropped 4 bases and J dropped 0 bases, with 18 bases sitting between them. The CDR3 is 16 amino acids. The CDR3 protein is CSVGDKQGLYQETQYF. The CDR3 region has the DNA TGCAGCGTTGGAGACAAACAGGGCCTATACCAAGAGACCCAGTACTTC.

Only a few counts were recorded for this clone. The chain recombines TRBV7-3 with TRBJ2-5; D uncertain. V lost 5 bases and J lost 7, with 8 bases in between. Germline lookup yields CDR1 SGHTA and CDR2 FQGTGA. CDR3 size: 11 residues. CDR3 coding DNA: TGTGCCAGCAGCGGCCGATGGACCCAGTACTTC. Protein sequence: CASSGRWTQYF.

The chain is built from TRBV7-2 and TRBJ1-1; no definite D call. The CDR3 sequence is 14 residues long. Deletions cut 5 bases from V and 2 bases from J, with 12 bases between. Germline CDR1 reads SGHTA; CDR2 reads FQGNSA. In DNA form, the CDR3 reads TGTGCCAGCAGCCGAAGGAGGCTTAACACTGAAGCTTTCTTT. It translates to CASSRRRLNTEAFF.

This clone was detected a few times. With a much larger clone just one base away, this may be a read error. The V and J genes are TRBV7-9 and TRBJ2-7, with D uncertain. Germline lookup yields CDR1 SEHNR and CDR2 FQNEAQ (reference sequence). This CDR3 has 11 amino acids. The V gene lost 5 bases and the J gene lost 0 bases, with 2 bases spanning the gap. For the CDR3, the DNA is TGTGCCAGCAGCGCCTCCTACGAGCAGTACTTC. The encoded protein is CASSASYEQYF.

This rearrangement joins TRBV5-4 to TRBJ1-1; tentatively, D is TRBD1 (5 bases). CDR3 size: 17 residues. The germline V gene has CDR1 SGHNT and CDR2 YYREEE (reference sequence). V was trimmed by 0 bases and J by 0 bases, leaving 15 bases between them. Here the CDR3 DNA reads TGTGCCAGCAGCTTGGCGGGGGTCCGGTATGTGAACACTGAAGCTTTCTTT. Protein product: CASSLAGVRYVNTEAFF. The full variable domain, completed using reference TRBV5-4 and TRBJ1-1, is ETGVTQSPTHLIKTRGQQVTLRCSSQSGHNTVSWYQQALGQGPQFIFQYYREEENGRGNFPPRFSGLQFPNYSSELNVNALELDDSALYLCASSLAGVRYVNTEAFFGQGTRLTVV.

The chain couples TRBV10-3 to TRBJ2-7; D remains unclear. The germline V and J ends were trimmed by 0 bases and 4 bases, with 13 bases remaining between them. This CDR3 has 15 residues. The germline CDR1 and CDR2 sequences are ENHRY and SYGVKD. CDR3 sequence (DNA): TGTGCCATCAGTGAGTCGGTGCGGATTGTTTACGAGCAGTACTTC. This translates into CAISESVRIVYEQYF.

This clone is a singleton in its sample. The chain couples TRBV11-3 to TRBJ2-7; the D gene is possibly TRBD2 (6 bases). Trimming took 8 bases from V and 3 from J, leaving 17 bases between them. The germline CDR1 and CDR2 sequences are SGHNT and YENEEA. The CDR3 totals 14 residues. Written as DNA, the CDR3 is TGTGCCAGCGGGATTGGAGGGATCGTCTACGAGCAGTACTTC. It translates to CASGIGGIVYEQYF.

This clone was seen only a few times. The chain has TRBV18 and TRBJ2-7, with D possibly matching TRBD2 (5 bases). This CDR3 is built from 12 residues. Per germline, CDR1 KGHSH and CDR2 LQKENI. The ends were cut back, 1 base at V and 5 bases at J, with 6 bases in the middle. The chain's CDR3 is CASSPQGDEQYF. CDR3 DNA sequence: TGTGCCAGCTCACCACAGGGAGACGAGCAGTACTTC.

V and J are TRBV23-1 and TRBJ2-7; D could derive from TRBD1 or TRBD2 (5 bases each). TRBV23-1 is designated an ORF whose function remains uncertain. Trimming took off 0 bases at V and 0 bases at J, with 12 bases between the two ends. This CDR3 comprises 16 residues. The CDR3 protein is CASSQSTTGASYEQYV. As DNA, the CDR3 is TGCGCCAGCAGTCAATCCACGACCGGGGCCTCCTACGAGCAGTACGTC.

The table lists this clone with a few counts. J is TRBJ2-5 and V is TRBV7-8, with D uncertain. The germline V gene encodes CDR1 SGHVS and CDR2 FQNEAQ. The CDR3 spans 14 residues. With 5 bases removed from V and 1 base from J, the gap between germline ends came to 11 bases. The CDR3 bases are TGTGCCAGCAGCCTTGACGCGGTCCAAGAGACCCAGTACTTC. This encodes CASSLDAVQETQYF.

The chain combines TRBV7-2 with TRBJ1-5, with a possible D match to TRBD1 (5 bases). The CDR3 is 13 residues long. The V and J ends lost 4 bases and 8 bases respectively, with 12 bases between them. The germline CDR1 and CDR2 sequences are SGHTA and FQGNSA. The CDR3, as DNA: TGTGCCAGCAGCTCCGACAGATTTGAGCCCCAGCATTTT. This gives the protein CASSSDRFEPQHF.

This clone has only a few counts. The chain combines TRBV25-1 with TRBJ2-1; tentatively, D is TRBD1 (6 bases). Germline CDR1 and CDR2: MGHDK and SYGVNS. The CDR3 consists of 12 residues. V lost 7 bases and J 7 bases, leaving 11 bases between the germline ends. The DNA of the CDR3 is TGTGCCAGCATTAACAGGGTGAATGAGCAGTTCTTC. Translating it yields CASINRVNEQFF.

V and J are TRBV7-9 and TRBJ1-1; D uncertain. V was trimmed by 5 bases and J by 6 bases, leaving 7 bases between them. This CDR3 has 11 residues. The germline CDR1 and CDR2 sequences are SEHNR and FQNEAQ (reference sequence). Written as DNA, the CDR3 is TGTGCCAGCAGCGTTACGGCTGAAGCTTTCTTT. Amino acid sequence: CASSVTAEAFF.

Only a few counts were recorded for this clone. This chain joins TRBV7-2 and TRBJ2-6; no clear D gene. CDR3 size: 14 residues. V shed 6 bases and J shed 4 bases, with 10 bases lying between them. Per germline, CDR1 SGHTA and CDR2 FQGNSA. In DNA, the CDR3 is TGTGCCAGCAGAAGGGATTTCGGGGCCAACGTCCTGACTTTC. Translated: CASRRDFGANVLTF.

The V gene is TRBV6-1, the J gene TRBJ2-4; D may correspond to TRBD1 or TRBD2 (5 bases each). V was pared by 2 bases and J by 0 bases, with 11 bases between. This CDR3 is built from 16 residues. Germline CDR1 is MNHNS and CDR2 is SASEGT. In nucleotides, the CDR3 is TGTGCCAGCAGTGAAAGCGTGAGGGGAGCCAAAAACATTCAGTACTTC. Translation: CASSESVRGAKNIQYF.

This clone appeared a few times. The chain joins TRBV5-1 to TRBJ1-4; a weak D match, TRBD1 (5 bases). Germline CDR1 SGHRS, CDR2 YFSETQ. V was trimmed by 0 bases and J by 7 bases, leaving 13 bases between them. The length of the CDR3 is 15 residues. The CDR3 sequence: CASSLEGTWGEKLFF. In nucleotides, the CDR3 is TGCGCCAGCAGCTTGGAAGGGACCTGGGGTGAAAAACTGTTTTTT.

This clone has only a few counts. The chain links TRBV29-1 to TRBJ1-1; D may be TRBD1 (6 bases). This CDR3 contains 14 residues. CDR1 is SQVTM, CDR2 ANQGSEA, per germline. V was shortened by 5 bases and J by 2 bases, with 15 bases between the two germline ends. CDR3 protein: CSVTSSRGNTEAFF. As DNA, the CDR3 is TGCAGCGTTACTTCAAGCAGGGGCAACACTGAAGCTTTCTTT.

CDR3 in DNA: TGTGCCAGCAGTGCCGGGGGGGACACAGATACGCAGTATTTT. It is translated as CASSAGGDTDTQYF. The chain recombines TRBV6-4 with TRBJ2-3; 8 nucleotides match TRBD2. CDR3 size: 14 residues. CDR1 is MRHNA and CDR2 is SNTAGT in the germline V gene. V shed 4 bases, J shed 2 bases, and the junction held 2 bases outside the gene matches.

This sequence joins TRBV7-3 and TRBJ2-3; D perhaps matches TRBD2 (5 bases). This CDR3 is built from 15 residues. Germline CDR1 is SGHTA and CDR2 is FQGTGA. V lost 3 bases to trimming and J lost 10 bases, with 20 bases between them. Here the CDR3 DNA reads TGTGCCAGCAGCTTGCATAGCGCGCTAGGTACGGCGCAGTATTTT. This encodes CASSLHSALGTAQYF.

V is TRBV18 and J is TRBJ2-7; 9 positions match TRBD1. This CDR3 has 14 amino acids. CDR1 and CDR2 (germline): KGHSH, LQKENI. V lost 5 bases, J lost 0 bases, and 2 bases stayed unmatched. CDR3 sequence reads: CASSTGQGSYEQYF. The CDR3 DNA is TGTGCCAGCTCAACGGGACAGGGCTCCTACGAGCAGTACTTC. Variable domain in full (rest from reference TRBV18 and TRBJ2-7): NAGVMQNPRHLVRRRGQEARLRCSPMKGHSHVYWYRQLPEEGLKFMVYLQKENIIDESGMPKERFSAEFPKEGPSILRIQQVVRGDSAAYFCASSTGQGSYEQYFGPGTRLTVT.

This clone showed up just a few times. The chain recombines TRBV28 with TRBJ1-2; D remains unclear. The CDR3 has 12 residues. Trimming took off 1 base at V and 5 bases at J, with 5 bases between the two ends. Looked up from germline, CDR1 is MDHEN and CDR2 is SYDVKM. The CDR3 region has the DNA TGTGCCAGCAGTTTATACGGGTATGGCTACACCTTC. Its translation is CASSLYGYGYTF.

This clone was picked up a small number of times. The J gene is TRBJ1-6, the V gene TRBV5-1, with D possibly matching TRBD1 (6 bases). The CDR3 is 15 residues long. V dropped 3 bases and J dropped 2 bases, with 9 bases sitting between them. Germline CDR1 SGHRS, CDR2 YFSETQ. Here the CDR3 DNA reads TGCGCCAGCAGCTCGAGACAGGCCTATAATTCACCCCTCCACTTT. Amino acid sequence: CASSSRQAYNSPLHF.

In this sample, this clone turned up a few times. This chain links TRBV18 with TRBJ2-1; TRBD1 is a possible D gene (6 bases). Trimming took 4 bases from V and 4 from J, leaving 14 bases between them. Germline CDR1 is KGHSH and CDR2 is LQKENI. The CDR3 runs to 15 residues. The CDR3 DNA follows: TGTGCCAGCTCACAGGACAGTACCCGTTACAATGAGCAGTTCTTC. The encoded protein is CASSQDSTRYNEQFF.

The chain has TRBV7-8 and TRBJ2-1; tentatively, D is TRBD1 or TRBD2 (5 bases each). The CDR3 has 13 amino acids. Per the germline V gene, CDR1 is SGHVS and CDR2 is FQNEAQ. Deletions cut 1 base from V and 7 bases from J, with 8 bases between. The CDR3 region is CASSLDWGNEQFF. The CDR3, as DNA: TGTGCCAGCAGCTTAGATTGGGGGAATGAGCAGTTCTTC.

The genes are TRBV7-2 and TRBJ2-5; the D is unclear. The CDR3 has 15 residues. Trimming stripped 0 bases from V and 3 bases from J, with 11 bases between. The germline V gene has CDR1 SGHTA and CDR2 FQGNSA. CDR3 residues: CASSLAHSTKETQYF. For the CDR3, the DNA is TGTGCCAGCAGCTTAGCGCACTCTACGAAAGAGACCCAGTACTTC.

This clone was recorded at least ten times. This chain uses TRBV10-3 with TRBJ2-4; the D gene is possibly TRBD1 (6 bases). The V gene lost 6 bases and the J gene lost 3 bases, with 15 bases spanning the gap. The CDR3 spans 15 residues. Germline V CDR1 and CDR2: ENHRY, SYGVKD. The CDR3 DNA sequence: TGTGCCATCAGCGGCCACACAGGGATCAAAAACATTCAGTACTTC. Its translation is CAISGHTGIKNIQYF.

J is TRBJ1-2 and V is TRBV4-3; 8 bases fit TRBD1. Germline CDR1 LGHNA, CDR2 YSLEER. This CDR3 comprises 15 residues. V was pared by 1 base and J by 5 bases, with 6 bases of the junction left unmatched. The CDR3 sequence is CASSQGAGGTYGYTF. The CDR3 DNA reads as TGCGCCAGCAGCCAAGGGGCAGGGGGCACGTATGGCTACACCTTC.

This clone was observed a few times. This chain joins TRBV11-3 and TRBJ2-5, with D possibly TRBD2 on 6 matching bases. The CDR3 runs 14 residues. Looked up from germline, CDR1 is SGHNT and CDR2 is YENEEA. V was pared by 5 bases and J by 4 bases, with 14 bases between. CDR3 nucleotides: TGTGCCAGCAGCGGCGGGACCGCAAGAGAGACCCAGTACTTC. This translates into CASSGGTARETQYF.

This chain uses TRBV7-9 with TRBJ2-5; 7 positions match TRBD1. CDR3 length: 15 amino acids. V dropped 3 bases and J dropped 2; count of bases not matched to a gene: 6. Germline V gives CDR1 SEHNR, CDR2 FQNEAQ (reference sequence). The CDR3 reads CASSFDRDIQETQYF. CDR3 sequence (DNA): TGTGCCAGCAGCTTCGACAGGGATATTCAAGAGACCCAGTACTTC.

There are a few counts of this clone. The chain is built from TRBV29-1 and TRBJ1-1, with 7 bases identical to TRBD1. CDR3 size: 13 residues. Trimming at V came to 2 bases and at J to 4 bases, leaving 4 bases not matched to a gene. Looked up from germline, CDR1 is SQVTM and CDR2 is ANQGSEA. In DNA form, the CDR3 reads TGCAGCGTTGAAAACGCAGGGGGCACTGAAGCTTTCTTT. This encodes CSVENAGGTEAFF.

This chain joins TRBV14 and TRBJ2-1, with 7 nucleotides matching TRBD2. The CDR3 covers 15 residues. V trimming: 4 bases; J trimming: 6 bases; junction bases outside the gene matches: 9. Germline loops: CDR1 SGHDN, CDR2 FVKESK. DNA for the CDR3: TGTGCCAGCAGCCGGAACGGGGGGTGGGTCAATGAGCAGTTCTTC. Protein product: CASSRNGGWVNEQFF. Using reference TRBV14 and TRBJ2-1 for the parts outside the CDR3, the full variable domain is EAGVTQFPSHSVIEKGQTVTLRCDPISGHDNLYWYRRVMGKEIKFLLHFVKESKQDESGMPNNRFLAERTGGTYSTLKVQPAELEDSGVYFCASSRNGGWVNEQFFGPGTRLTVL.